The clone carrying this T cell receptor (beta chain) was seen once. V lost 2 bases to trimming and J lost 5 bases, with 16 bases between them. This CDR3 region has 15 residues. CDR1 SEHNR and CDR2 FQNEAQ come from the germline V gene (reference sequence). These data are taken from a study of technical replicates of blood from a handful of donors. Some clones are missing from TCRdb's copy, which holds only in-frame ones; the method was immunoSEQ multiplex PCR. This table holds about 75,000 clones, approximately 96% found once. The sequenced material came from T cells isolated from PBMCs. This receptor was identified in a human donor in good health. The V call is TRBV7-9, the J call TRBJ2-7, with D perhaps TRBD2 (6 bases). The CDR3 DNA reads as TGTGCCAGCAGCTTACAGTGGCGGGGAAGAGACGAGCAGTACTTC. Its translation: CASSLQWRGRDEQYF.